This is a list of T cell receptor beta chains from one sample in a study of CD4 T cells in relation to SARS-CoV-2 and coronaviruses. These TCRs are of unknown antigen specificity. Libraries were prepared by immunoSEQ multiplex PCR; TCRdb keeps only in-frame clonotypes and omits some of them. Found here are tens of thousands of clones, over 70% of them singletons; the top ten hold 1% to 1.5%. Sequences were obtained from naive CD4+ T cells from PBMCs, cultured in vitro. All receptors come from an adult with COVID-19. The CDR3 runs from the conserved cysteine through the conserved F or W. D genes are given only for firm matches. Clone size is not always given. Where it is, it says once, few, many or a class for expanded clones.

j_call cdr3_length v_call d_call clone_size cdr3_aa cdr3_nt
TRBJ2-3 15 TRBV28 . . CASSLPGDLGDTQYF TGTGCCAGCAGTTTACCAGGGGATTTGGGAGATACGCAGTATTTT
TRBJ2-5 13 TRBV5-1 . once CASSLGGEETQYF TGCGCCAGCAGCTTGGGTGGGGAAGAGACCCAGTACTTC
TRBJ1-1 11 TRBV30 . few CAWRLGLSAFF TGTGCCTGGAGGCTCGGACTTTCGGCTTTCTTT
TRBJ2-1 14 TRBV6-2/TRBV6-3 . . CASSHGQPKWGQFF TGTGCCAGCAGTCACGGACAGCCCAAGTGGGGGCAGTTCTTC
TRBJ2-5 12 TRBV24-1 . . CATSHRAETQYF TGTGCCACCAGTCACAGAGCAGAGACCCAGTACTTC
TRBJ2-1 16 TRBV4-2 . . CASSQDLPETYNEQFF TGTGCCAGCAGCCAAGATCTTCCAGAAACCTACAATGAGCAGTTCTTC
TRBJ1-5 16 TRBV7-2 . . CASTLSGPGGNQPQHF TGTGCCAGCACCTTGAGCGGCCCAGGTGGCAATCAGCCCCAGCATTTT
TRBJ2-1 14 TRBV19 . . CASSLPEASNEQFF TGTGCCAGTAGTCTTCCAGAGGCGAGCAATGAGCAGTTCTTC
TRBJ2-2 11 TRBV6-6 . . CASSGPGELFF TGTGCCAGCAGTGGACCCGGGGAGCTGTTTTTT
TRBJ1-2 13 TRBV7-9 . . CASSPRRSYGYTF TGTGCCAGCAGCCCCCGGCGTTCCTATGGCTACACCTTC
TRBJ1-4 16 TRBV7-9 . . CASSPEGGGKYEKLFF TGTGCCAGCAGCCCCGAGGGTGGGGGAAAATACGAAAAACTGTTTTTT
TRBJ2-2 14 TRBV25-1 TRBD1 . CASDQTGNTGELFF TGTGCCAGCGACCAGACAGGGAATACCGGGGAGCTGTTTTTT
TRBJ1-3 16 TRBV7-2 . . CASSLGRVMSGNTIYF TGTGCCAGCAGCTTAGGCAGGGTGATGTCTGGAAACACCATATATTTT
TRBJ1-2 14 TRBV14 . . CASSQDLTGGGYTF TGTGCCAGCAGCCAAGATTTAACGGGCGGTGGCTACACCTTC
TRBJ2-3 18 TRBV3-1/TRBV3-2 TRBD2 . CASSQDLWAGVSTDTQYF TGTGCCAGCAGCCAAGATTTATGGGCGGGAGTCAGCACAGATACGCAGTATTTT
TRBJ2-7 16 TRBV7-9 TRBD1 few CASSLPGRDRVYEQYF TGTGCCAGCAGCTTACCCGGAAGGGACAGGGTCTACGAGCAGTACTTC
TRBJ2-3 19 TRBV27 TRBD2 . CASSFHSASGSLNTDTQYF TGTGCCAGCAGTTTCCATAGCGCTAGCGGGAGTTTGAACACAGATACGCAGTATTTT
TRBJ2-7 17 TRBV4-1 TRBD2 . CASSQEGLAGNTYEQYF TGCGCCAGCAGCCAAGAGGGGCTAGCGGGAAATACGTACGAGCAGTACTTC
TRBJ2-1 16 TRBV13 . . CASSLLHLALGNEQFF TGTGCCAGCAGCTTGCTCCATCTAGCTCTCGGGAATGAGCAGTTCTTC
TRBJ1-5 14 TRBV7-2 . . CASSLDHQAQPQHF TGTGCCAGCAGCTTAGACCACCAGGCGCAGCCCCAGCATTTT
TRBJ2-5 13 TRBV18 . . CASSPMVEETQYF TGTGCCAGCTCACCGATGGTAGAGGAGACCCAGTACTTC
TRBJ2-1 18 TRBV7-9 TRBD2 . CASSPRHRLAGVYNEQFF TGTGCCAGCAGCCCGAGACATAGACTAGCGGGCGTCTACAATGAGCAGTTCTTC
TRBJ2-5 18 TRBV4-2 TRBD2 . CASSQLGTSGSGGETQYF TGTGCCAGCAGCCAATTGGGGACTAGCGGGAGTGGAGGGGAGACCCAGTACTTC
TRBJ2-3 13 TRBV19 . . CASSISRTDTQYF TGTGCCAGTAGTATTAGTAGAACAGATACGCAGTATTTT